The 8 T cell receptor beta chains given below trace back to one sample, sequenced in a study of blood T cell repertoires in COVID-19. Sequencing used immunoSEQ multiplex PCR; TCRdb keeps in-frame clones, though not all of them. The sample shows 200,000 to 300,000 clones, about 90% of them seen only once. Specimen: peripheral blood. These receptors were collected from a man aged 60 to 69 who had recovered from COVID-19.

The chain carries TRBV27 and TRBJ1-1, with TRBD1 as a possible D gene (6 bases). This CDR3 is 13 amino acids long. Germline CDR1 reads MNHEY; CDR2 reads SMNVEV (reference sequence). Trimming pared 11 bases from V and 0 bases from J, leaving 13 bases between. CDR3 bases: TGTGCCTTAGGGGGGGGGTTGAACACTGAAGCTTTCTTT. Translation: CALGGGLNTEAFF.

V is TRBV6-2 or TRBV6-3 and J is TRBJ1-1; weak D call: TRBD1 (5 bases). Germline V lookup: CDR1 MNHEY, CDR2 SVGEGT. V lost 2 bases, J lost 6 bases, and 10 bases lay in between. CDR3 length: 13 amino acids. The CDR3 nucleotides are TGTGCCAGCAGTTACAGGGACTCCCCTGAAGCTTTCTTT. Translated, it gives CASSYRDSPEAFF.

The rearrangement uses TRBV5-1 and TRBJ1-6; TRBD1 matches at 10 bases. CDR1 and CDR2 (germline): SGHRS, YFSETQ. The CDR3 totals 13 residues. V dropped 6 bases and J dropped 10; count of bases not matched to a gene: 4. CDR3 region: CASKRTGGSPLHF. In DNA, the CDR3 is TGCGCCAGCAAACGGACAGGGGGATCACCCCTCCACTTT.

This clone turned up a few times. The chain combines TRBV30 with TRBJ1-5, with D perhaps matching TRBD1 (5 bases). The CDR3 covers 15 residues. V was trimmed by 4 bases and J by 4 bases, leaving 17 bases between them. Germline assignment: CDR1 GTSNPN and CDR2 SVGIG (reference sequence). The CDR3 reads CAWKLAGPTNQPQHF. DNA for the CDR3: TGTGCCTGGAAGTTAGCGGGACCGACGAATCAGCCCCAGCATTTT.

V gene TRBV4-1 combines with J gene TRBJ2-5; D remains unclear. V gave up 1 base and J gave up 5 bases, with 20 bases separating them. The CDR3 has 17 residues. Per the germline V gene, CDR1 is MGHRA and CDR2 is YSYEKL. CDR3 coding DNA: TGCGCCAGCAGCCAAGGATCTCTGGGCCGACAACAGGAGACCCAGTACTTC. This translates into CASSQGSLGRQQETQYF.

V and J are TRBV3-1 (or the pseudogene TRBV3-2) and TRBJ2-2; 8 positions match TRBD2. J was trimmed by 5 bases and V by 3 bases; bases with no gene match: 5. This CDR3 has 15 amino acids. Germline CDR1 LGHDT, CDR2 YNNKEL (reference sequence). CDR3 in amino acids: CASSQRGAGTGELFF. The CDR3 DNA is TGTGCCAGCAGCCAGCGGGGGGCGGGTACCGGGGAGCTGTTTTTT.

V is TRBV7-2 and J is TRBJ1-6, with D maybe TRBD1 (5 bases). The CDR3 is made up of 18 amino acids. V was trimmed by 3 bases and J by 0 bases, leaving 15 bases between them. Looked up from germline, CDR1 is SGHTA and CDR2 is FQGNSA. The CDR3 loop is CASSFGWGVDSYNSPLHF. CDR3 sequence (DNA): TGTGCCAGCAGCTTTGGTTGGGGGGTCGACTCCTATAATTCACCCCTCCACTTT.

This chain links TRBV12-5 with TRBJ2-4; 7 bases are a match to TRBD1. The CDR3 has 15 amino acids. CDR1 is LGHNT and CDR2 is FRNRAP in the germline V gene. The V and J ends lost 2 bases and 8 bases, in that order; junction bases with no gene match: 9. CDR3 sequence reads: CASGLSGGRNDIQYF. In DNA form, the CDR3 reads TGTGCTAGTGGTTTGTCAGGGGGTCGGAATGACATTCAGTACTTC.